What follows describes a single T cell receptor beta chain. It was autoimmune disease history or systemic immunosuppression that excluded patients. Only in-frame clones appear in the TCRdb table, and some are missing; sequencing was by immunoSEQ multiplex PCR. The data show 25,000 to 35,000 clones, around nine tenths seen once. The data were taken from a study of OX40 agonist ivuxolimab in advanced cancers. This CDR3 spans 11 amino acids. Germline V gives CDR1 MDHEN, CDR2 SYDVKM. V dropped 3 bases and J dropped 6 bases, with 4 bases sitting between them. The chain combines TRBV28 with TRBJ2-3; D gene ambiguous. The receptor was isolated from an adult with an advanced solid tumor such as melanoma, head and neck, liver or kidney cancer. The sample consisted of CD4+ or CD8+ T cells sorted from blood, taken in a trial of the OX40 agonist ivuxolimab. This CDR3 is CASSFGDTQYF. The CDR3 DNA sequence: TGTGCCAGCAGTTTCGGGGATACGCAGTATTTT.